Each of the 22 T cell receptor beta chains below was sequenced from the same sample in a study of regulatory T cells in long-lasting Graves disease. For TCR beta, libraries came from iRepertoire HTBI primers and Arm-PCR of CDR3 regions. One entry per CDR3 protein, called by TCRdb with MiXCR from the multiplex PCR reads. The table lists 400,000 to 500,000 distinct CDR3 sequences, about 16% of them singletons. Time point here: newly diagnosed GD, antithyroid drugs for less than 3 months. The TCR library was made from RNA extracted from PBMCs. These data were likewise used in another study, on T cells in Graves' hyperthyroidism and ophthalmopathy.

The starting material was peripheral blood mononuclear cells (PBMCs), obtained at new diagnosis, from a patient treated with antithyroid drugs. The origin of the receptors is a young woman with Graves disease.

This clonotype was found many times. This chain connects TRBV2 to TRBJ2-7; no definite D call. Germline-derived CDR1 and CDR2 are SNHLY and FYNNEI. The germline V and J ends were trimmed by 7 bases and 4 bases, with 14 bases remaining between them. The CDR3 covers 13 residues. Written as DNA, the CDR3 is TGTGCCAGCACCGCTATAGAAGATTACGAGCAGTACTTC. This encodes CASTAIEDYEQYF.

The rearrangement links TRBV19 to TRBJ2-3; 13 nucleotides match TRBD2. CDR1 LNHDA and CDR2 SQIVND come from the germline V gene (reference sequence). The CDR3 has 17 residues. The V gene end was trimmed by 5 bases and the J gene end by 4 bases; junction bases not matched to a gene: 9. The CDR3 sequence: CASSVRTSGSFADTQYF. The CDR3 DNA sequence: TGTGCCAGTAGTGTCCGGACTAGCGGGAGTTTTGCAGATACGCAGTATTTT.

There are many counts of this clonotype. The V and J genes are TRBV11-2 and TRBJ2-1; D ambiguous. V lost 4 bases to trimming and J lost 0 bases, with 7 bases between them. The CDR3 spans 14 residues. From germline, CDR1 is SGHAT and CDR2 FQNNGV. CDR3: CASSSISSYNEQFF. CDR3 in DNA: TGTGCCAGCAGCTCGATTAGCTCCTACAATGAGCAGTTCTTC.

This clonotype was detected ten times or more. J is TRBJ2-7 and V is TRBV9, with D unresolved. CDR1 and CDR2 from the germline V gene are SGDLS and YYNGEE. Trimming stripped 4 bases from V and 2 bases from J, with 1 base between. The CDR3 has 10 residues. The CDR3 nucleotides are TGTGCCAGCAGCCCCTACGAGCAGTACTTC. Protein product: CASSPYEQYF.

The rearrangement joins TRBV5-1 to TRBJ2-1; TRBD1 matches at 7 bases. Germline-derived CDR1 and CDR2 are SGHRS and YFSETQ. This CDR3 is built from 15 residues. The ends lost 1 base at V and 15 bases at J; junction bases unmatched: 16. This chain's CDR3 is CASSLPTLADRDRFF. The DNA for the CDR3 is TGCGCCAGCAGCTTGCCAACTCTAGCTGACAGGGATAGGTTCTTC. The complete variable domain, with remaining parts taken from reference TRBV5-1 and TRBJ2-1, reads KAGVTQTPRYLIKTRGQQVTLSCSPISGHRSVSWYQQTPGQGLQFLFEYFSETQRNKGNFPGRFSGRQFSNSRSEMNVSTLELGDSALYLCASSLPTLADRDRFFGPGTRLTVL.

The J gene is TRBJ1-5, the V gene TRBV15; D is unresolved. Germline CDR1 LNHNV, CDR2 YYDKDF (reference sequence). V shed 0 bases and J shed 2 bases, with 8 bases lying between them. The CDR3 runs 15 residues. The CDR3 sequence: CATSRDLRGNQPQHF. The CDR3 region has the DNA TGTGCCACCAGCAGAGATCTCAGAGGCAATCAGCCCCAGCATTTT.

This clonotype was observed many times. V gene TRBV10-3 combines with J gene TRBJ2-7; 7 bases map to TRBD2. Per germline, CDR1 ENHRY and CDR2 SYGVKD. Trimming at V came to 10 bases and at J to 0 bases, leaving 12 bases not matched to a gene. The CDR3 sequence is 15 residues long. The CDR3 reads CATRAAGLRSYEQYF. In nucleotides, the CDR3 is TGTGCCACCAGAGCCGCGGGACTACGCTCCTACGAGCAGTACTTC.

The gene calls are TRBV5-6 and TRBJ2-5; the match to TRBD2 covers 16 bases. TRBJ2-7 matches the DNA end more closely, so the J call is doubtful. There are 17 residues in the CDR3. Germline-derived CDR1 and CDR2 are SGHDT and YYEEEE. CDR3 DNA: TGTGCCAGCAGTCACCCGGGACTAGCGGGAGGGCCCTACGAGCAGTACTTC. As protein: CASSHPGLAGGPYEQYF.

Regarding this clonotype: A single base separates this from a much larger clone, so it may be a read error. The chain recombines TRBV20-1 with TRBJ2-1; 8 bases match TRBD2. This CDR3 comprises 15 residues. Germline CDR1 DFQATT, CDR2 SNEGSKA (reference sequence). The CDR3, as DNA: TGCAGTGCTAGGCGTCTCCGGGGGGGCTACGATGAGCAGTTCTTC. It is translated as CSARRLRGGYDEQFF.

The chain couples TRBV20-1 to TRBJ2-7; 9 bases fit TRBD1. Trimming removed 3 bases from V and 5 bases from J; junction bases left unmatched: 11. The CDR3 spans 15 residues. The germline V gene encodes CDR1 DFQATT and CDR2 SNEGSKA (reference sequence). The CDR3 DNA reads TGCAGTGCTAGGGGCATCGACAGGGGGGGGGACGAGCAGTACTTC. Encoded protein: CSARGIDRGGDEQYF.

This clonotype turned up a few times. The rearrangement uses TRBV5-1 and TRBJ2-1; 7 bases line up with TRBD2. The length of the CDR3 is 13 residues. V was pared by 7 bases and J by 4 bases, with 5 bases of the junction left unmatched. Germline V gives CDR1 SGHRS, CDR2 YFSETQ. DNA of the CDR3: TGCGCCAGCGGGCTAGCGGAGTACAATGAGCAGTTCTTC. Amino acids: CASGLAEYNEQFF.

This clonotype was seen a few times. The chain is built from TRBV30 and TRBJ2-7; tentatively, D is TRBD1 (7 bases). The CDR3 consists of 14 residues. V lost 5 bases and J lost 7, with 21 bases in between. The germline CDR1 and CDR2 sequences are GTSNPN and SVGIG (reference sequence). DNA of the CDR3: TGTGCCTGGGGTTTCGGAGGGGGCGCGTGGGAGCAGTACTTC. Protein sequence: CAWGFGGGAWEQYF.

In its sample, this clonotype was seen many times. This chain connects TRBV11-3 to TRBJ2-1; D gene unclear. Per the germline V gene, CDR1 is SGHNT and CDR2 is YENEEA. Between the trimmed V and J ends, which lost 3 bases and 0 bases, there was a span of 6 bases. The CDR3 is 14 amino acids. Written as DNA, the CDR3 is TGTGCCAGCAGCTTTACTTCCTCCTACAATGAGCAGTTCTTC. It is translated as CASSFTSSYNEQFF.

Worth noting for this clonotype: This may stem from a read error, because a much larger clone lies one nucleotide away. The chain carries TRBV20-1 and TRBJ1-4; D is perhaps TRBD1 (5 bases). The V end was cut by 0 bases, the J end by 4 bases, with 15 bases between. CDR1 is DFQATT, CDR2 SNEGSKA, per germline (reference sequence). CDR3 length equals 16 residues. The CDR3 protein is CSAREEGAGYNEKLFF. As DNA, the CDR3 is TGCAGTGCTAGAGAAGAAGGGGCAGGGTATAATGAAAAACTGTTTTTT.

The chain links TRBV3-1 to TRBJ2-1; no definite D call. The CDR3 extends over 13 amino acids. V lost 0 bases and J lost 9, with 9 bases in between. The germline CDR1 and CDR2 sequences are LGHDT and YNNKEL (reference sequence). The CDR3 bases are TGTGCCAGCAGCCAAGATCCGGTCGGTGAGCAGTTCTTC. Its protein product is CASSQDPVGEQFF.

This clonotype was counted at least ten times. The V and J genes are TRBV7-2 and TRBJ1-1; D ambiguous. The CDR3 is made up of 14 amino acids. The germline V gene encodes CDR1 SGHTA and CDR2 FQGNSA. The V gene lost 5 bases and the J gene lost 4 bases, with 14 bases spanning the gap. CDR3: CASSDQDVRTEAFF. Written as DNA, the CDR3 is TGTGCCAGCAGCGACCAAGACGTTCGCACTGAAGCTTTCTTT.

V gene TRBV6-1 combines with J gene TRBJ1-1; D gene ambiguous. CDR1 is MNHNS and CDR2 is SASEGT in the germline V gene. The CDR3 contains 16 residues. V lost 6 bases and J 2 bases, leaving 19 bases between the germline ends. The CDR3 DNA is TGTGCCAGCAGCCGACGAACCGGGCCCCTTAACACTGAAGCTTTCTTT. Amino acid sequence: CASSRRTGPLNTEAFF.

This rearrangement joins TRBV27 to TRBJ2-7; D gene ambiguous. The CDR3 is 13 residues long. CDR1 is MNHEY, CDR2 SMNVEV, per germline (reference sequence). The germline V and J ends were trimmed by 7 bases and 0 bases, with 10 bases remaining between them. In DNA form, the CDR3 reads TGTGCCAGCACCTCCACAGACTCCTACGAGCAGTACTTC. Protein product: CASTSTDSYEQYF.

This clonotype was seen at least ten times. The chain combines TRBV7-8 with TRBJ1-2, with D possibly TRBD1 on 6 matching bases. The length of the CDR3 is 14 residues. V dropped 5 bases and J dropped 2 bases, with 12 bases sitting between them. The germline V gene has CDR1 SGHVS and CDR2 FQNEAQ. This chain's CDR3 is CASSKRDKNYGYTF. In DNA, the CDR3 is TGTGCCAGCAGCAAGCGGGACAAGAACTATGGCTACACCTTC.

This clonotype occurred many times. The V gene is TRBV25-1, the J gene TRBJ1-1; a weak D match, TRBD1 (5 bases). Germline CDR1 MGHDK, CDR2 SYGVNS. This CDR3 spans 16 amino acids. V was cut by 4 bases and J by 0 bases, with 15 bases left in between. For the CDR3, the DNA is TGTGCCAGCAGTGGACCGACAGCCGGAATGAACACTGAAGCTTTCTTT. This sequence encodes CASSGPTAGMNTEAFF.

Ten or more counts support this clonotype. The chain carries TRBV6-5 and TRBJ2-3; no definite D call. The ends were cut back, 2 bases at V and 5 bases at J, with 11 bases in the middle. The CDR3 runs 14 residues. Germline lookup yields CDR1 MNHEY and CDR2 SVGAGI. The CDR3 coding sequence is TGTGCCAGCAGTTACGGTGGGGTCCAAGATACGCAGTATTTT. It specifies CASSYGGVQDTQYF.

This clonotype has ten or more counts. This chain joins TRBV29-1 and TRBJ2-7, with TRBD2 matching 7 bases. Trimming cost V 5 bases and J 2 bases; bases outside gene matches: 9. Germline V gene lookup returns CDR1 SQVTM and CDR2 ANQGSEA. The CDR3 has 14 amino acids. The DNA for the CDR3 is TGCAGCGTTCTGGCGGGAGTGATGGCCTACGAGCAGTACTTC. Protein sequence: CSVLAGVMAYEQYF.